The next 11 T cell receptor beta chains were all read from a single sample in a study of shared clonotypes between healthy human individuals (dated by TCRdb to 2018 to 2021). The receptor library was made with the immunoSEQ multiplex PCR assay. Sourced from immuneACCESS, this table was stored by TCRdb with only in-frame sequences that have V and J called. A share of the clones is absent; for the studies checked, an unresolved V gene accounts for under half, and the remainder has no known explanation. For this sample the table gives around 340,000 clones, of which 70% to 75% were detected only once. The leading ten clones occupy 10% of the sample. Sequencing was carried out using memory CD4+ T cells sorted from blood. The cell subset or site label, read with the paper, signifies: CD45RA-negative fraction. The receptors were sampled from a man aged 25 to 40 in good health.

This chain connects TRBV6-5 to TRBJ1-4; the match to TRBD1 covers 9 bases. CDR1 is MNHEY, CDR2 SVGAGI, per germline. With 5 bases clipped from V and 5 bases from J, the junction kept 3 bases outside the gene matches. The CDR3 extends over 14 amino acids. The CDR3 here is CASSRQGGNEKLFF. The CDR3 bases are TGTGCCAGCAGTAGACAGGGGGGGAATGAAAAACTGTTTTTT.

This chain connects TRBV15 to TRBJ2-7; a weak D match, TRBD1 (6 bases). This CDR3 region has 17 residues. In germline, CDR1 is LNHNV, CDR2 YYDKDF (reference sequence). V dropped 5 bases and J dropped 3 bases, with 23 bases sitting between them. CDR3 DNA sequence: TGTGCCACCAGCTTGCACCCCGACAGGAAGAATGACTACGAGCAGTACTTC. Its translation: CATSLHPDRKNDYEQYF.

The chain combines TRBV5-1 with TRBJ1-2, with 10 bases lining up with TRBD1. Germline CDR1 and CDR2: SGHRS and YFSETQ. The CDR3 contains 15 residues. The J segment lost 8 bases and the V segment lost 0 bases, leaving 7 bases of the junction unmatched. DNA of the CDR3: TGCGCCAGCAGCTTGGAGAGGGGGACAGGGGCCGGCTACACCTTC. It is translated as CASSLERGTGAGYTF.

The chain links TRBV7-6 to TRBJ2-7; 8 bases are a match to TRBD1. This CDR3 comprises 14 residues. Unmatched junction bases numbered 3, after V lost 2 bases and J lost 3 bases. Germline V gene sequence: CDR1 SGHVS, CDR2 FNYEAQ. CDR3 nucleotide sequence: TGTGCCAGCAGCTTAATAGGACAGGGCTACGAGCAGTACTTC. It yields the protein CASSLIGQGYEQYF.

The J gene is TRBJ1-3, the V gene TRBV7-9; D is uncertain. V was trimmed by 1 base and J by 4 bases, leaving 8 bases between them. Germline V lookup: CDR1 SEHNR, CDR2 FQNEAQ (reference sequence). The CDR3 consists of 14 residues. This CDR3 is CASSLGQAGNTIYF. In DNA form, the CDR3 reads TGTGCCAGCAGCTTAGGGCAGGCCGGAAACACCATATATTTT.

This chain links TRBV18 with TRBJ1-1, with D unresolved. Trimming cost V 5 bases and J 0 bases, with 13 bases left between them. This CDR3 contains 15 residues. The germline CDR1 and CDR2 sequences are KGHSH and LQKENI. Here the CDR3 reads CASSTGGSMNTEAFF. The CDR3 DNA sequence: TGTGCCAGCTCAACTGGTGGGAGTATGAACACTGAAGCTTTCTTT.

The gene calls are TRBV25-1 and TRBJ2-1, with D possibly matching TRBD2 (5 bases). CDR1 is MGHDK, CDR2 SYGVNS, per germline. V was pared by 4 bases and J by 0 bases, with 13 bases between. This CDR3 contains 16 residues. CDR3 sequence reads: CASSGSKGLSYNEQFF. CDR3 DNA: TGTGCCAGCAGTGGCTCTAAAGGACTCTCCTACAATGAGCAGTTCTTC.

Concerning this clone itself: Other DNA sequences of this sample code for an identical CDR3. V is TRBV11-2 and J is TRBJ1-4; perhaps TRBD1 as D (5 bases). Trimming cost V 5 bases and J 5 bases, with 9 bases left between them. The CDR3 totals 13 residues. In germline, CDR1 is SGHAT, CDR2 FQNNGV. The CDR3 nucleotides read TGTGCCAGCAGCCGCAACAGGAATGAAAAACTGTTTTTT. Its translation is CASSRNRNEKLFF. Variable domain in full (rest from reference TRBV11-2 and TRBJ1-4): EAGVAQSPRYKIIEKRQSVAFWCNPISGHATLYWYQQILGQGPKLLIQFQNNGVVDDSQLPKDRFSAERLKGVDSTLKIQPAKLEDSAVYLCASSRNRNEKLFFGSGTQLSVL.

This clone has just a few counts. The rearrangement joins TRBV5-1 to TRBJ1-2; 8 nucleotides agree with TRBD1. The CDR3 covers 13 residues. The germline CDR1 and CDR2 sequences are SGHRS and YFSETQ. V gave up 5 bases and J gave up 8 bases; unmatched junction bases: 8. CDR3 residues: CASRRGQEVGYTF. CDR3 sequence (DNA): TGCGCCAGCAGACGGGGACAGGAGGTCGGCTACACCTTC.

The V call is TRBV29-1, the J call TRBJ2-3, with 7 positions matching TRBD2. The V gene's germline CDR1 is SQVTM and CDR2 ANQGSEA. This CDR3 contains 15 residues. J was trimmed by 0 bases and V by 6 bases; bases with no gene match: 9. CDR3 region: CSVVGTTLSTDTQYF. The CDR3 region has the DNA TGCAGCGTAGTCGGGACTACACTAAGCACAGATACGCAGTATTTT.

The chain is built from TRBV5-1 and TRBJ2-1, with unresolved D. The germline gives CDR1 SGHRS, CDR2 YFSETQ. CDR3 length equals 15 residues. Trimming shortened V by 0 bases and J by 1 base, and 8 bases separated the two germline ends. The chain's CDR3 is CASSLAGASYNEQFF. The CDR3 DNA is TGCGCCAGCAGCTTGGCGGGCGCATCCTACAATGAGCAGTTCTTC.